This T cell receptor (beta chain) is from a study of T cell responses to AZD1222 COVID-19 vaccine (dated by TCRdb to the early 2020s). General notes on the study: TCR sequencing was performed for 233 trial participants, of whom some 200 were given two doses of AZD1222 and approximately 26 were given two doses of MenACWY control vaccine. Enrollment into the trials was organized by age into subgroups of 18-55, 56-69 and 70-plus years, and those subgroups contained roughly 150, 30 and 60 TCR-sequenced participants, respectively.

In regard to this clone: It has no known antigen specificity. The record has no base qualities; no much larger clone is one base away.

At the junction V is shortened by 1 base and J by 2 bases; bases outside the gene matches: 3. CDR1 LNHDA and CDR2 SQIVND are derived from the germline V gene (reference sequence). Including the terminal cysteine and phenylalanine, the CDR3 comprises 16 residues. Only the CDR3 DNA is retained, 48 bases long and in frame from the first base. The label giving this sample's time point can be read as: about 28 days (+/-7) after the second vaccine dose. Because spike-specific TCR depth and breadth did not differ between the two schedules, AZD1222 recipients who got a second dose at roughly 4 weeks were pooled with those who got a second dose at roughly 12 weeks. Vaccinee samples were obtained from the UK trials COV001 and COV002, which included a single-blind randomized controlled phase 2/3 trial of AZD1222 (ChAdOx1 nCoV-19) in healthy adults. For TCRbeta chain sequencing, PBMC samples were collected from trial participants at day 0 and at day 28 after the second dose.

Paper-wide results and their limitations: Conclusions about previously exposed vaccinees were limited because only six AZD1222 recipients were SARS-CoV-2 seropositive at baseline. Participants were mostly white British and included more females than males, and it was suggested by the authors that clonal diversity may have been underestimated. Because no day 14 peak-response samples were available, the repertoires could be characterized only after the peak T cell response. CD4 TCRs associated with the vaccine covered the entire spike protein, and the dominant responses were in regions 160-218 and 743-854. A significant rise in spike-specific TCR breadth and depth was observed after two AZD1222 doses relative to day 0 and relative to MenACWY recipients. The 56-69-year group was small, and its depth increase did not reach significance, likely because of low power. Nearly half of unique spike-specific TCRs reportedly recognized epitopes outside regions mutated in the B.1.351 and B.1.1.7 variants.

The CDR3 regions of human TCRbeta chains were analyzed by immunosequencing. In the source study's methods: TCRs in the repertoires were matched against a reference library of SARS-CoV-2-specific TCRs that had been generated with the MIRA antigen-specificity platform. Breadth was defined as the fraction of unique TCRs that were SARS-CoV-2-associated. Depth was defined as the fraction of total T cells that were SARS-CoV-2-associated. Using the MIRA data, each spike-specific TCR was mapped to the spike region that the TCR reacts to and placed in a CD4 or CD8 class. Log10-transformed breadth and depth values were compared by one-way ANOVA with Sidak's multiple comparisons tests. TCRdb re-hosts the immuneACCESS table, in-frame sequences only. Its copies lack some clones; in the studies checked, an unresolved V gene accounts for under half of them, and the cause for the rest is not known. V and J calls and clone size are those listed in that table; D and trimming were worked out from the DNA. This sample comprises approximately 110,000 clones, approximately 90% of them detected only once. Together, the top ten hold about 2.5% of the sample.

The chain links TRBV19 with TRBJ2-7, with 12 bases matching TRBD1. Sequenced material: peripheral blood, taken 28 days after the second AZD1222 dose. This receptor was taken from an adult who received the AZD1222 COVID-19 vaccine. The base sequence is TGTGCCAGTAGTATAGTAGGGACAGGGGGCCCCTACGAGCAGTACTTC. This gives the protein CASSIVGTGGPYEQYF.